This TCR beta chain derives from a study of blood T cell repertoires in COVID-19. Background on the study: The study drew acute and convalescent COVID-19 samples from the United States, Italy and Spain.

In the original workflow: Estimated nucleated cell counts came from reference gene primer amplification. Assay: immunoSEQ multiplex PCR; the TCRdb copy retains only in-frame clones and omits some. V, J and clone size are taken as reported in that table, and D and trimming were inferred from the DNA itself. The top ten hold about 3% of the sample, which has about 370,000 clones, 89% seen once. Sample: peripheral blood. This receptor was taken from a young woman with COVID-19, enrolled during active disease.

CDR3 residues: CASSESGGTKNIQYF. DNA of the CDR3: TGTGCCAGCAGTGAGAGCGGGGGCACCAAAAACATTCAGTACTTC. The chain links TRBV2 to TRBJ2-4, with 8 nucleotides matching TRBD2. Germline values: CDR1 SNHLY, CDR2 FYNNEI. Losses at the gene ends were 3 bases for V and 2 bases for J; bases not matched to a gene: 3. The CDR3 extends over 15 amino acids.